Below are 31 T cell receptor beta chains sequenced from a single sample in a study of shared clonotypes between healthy human individuals. Naive CD8 cells comprised CD45RO-negative, CCR7-positively selected cells, excluding terminally differentiated effector memory CD45RA+ cells. Sequenced by immunoSEQ multiplex PCR; TCRdb stores in-frame clones only, minus some. The sample contains 1.5 million to 2.5 million clones, about 95% of which appear only once. Material: naive CD8+ T cells sorted from blood. The source of these receptors is a man between 18 and 29 years old in good health.

The chain couples TRBV27 to TRBJ2-7; D is unresolved. Trimming pared 4 bases from V and 4 bases from J, leaving 11 bases between. Germline V lookup: CDR1 MNHEY, CDR2 SMNVEV (reference sequence). This CDR3 spans 13 amino acids. The CDR3 bases are TGTGCCAGCAGTTATGGCAGCTTGTACGAGCAGTACTTC. Its translation is CASSYGSLYEQYF.

The chain carries TRBV19 and TRBJ1-1; D not resolved. This CDR3 has 12 residues. V was pared by 7 bases and J by 1 base, with 7 bases between. Per germline, CDR1 LNHDA and CDR2 SQIVND (reference sequence). CDR3 region: CASIEGNTEAFF. The CDR3 nucleotides read TGTGCCAGTATTGAGGGGAACACTGAAGCTTTCTTT.

The V call is TRBV7-9, the J call TRBJ2-7; 9 bases align to TRBD2. The V gene's germline CDR1 is SEHNR and CDR2 FQNEAQ (reference sequence). The trim removed 1 base at V and 6 bases at J, leaving 4 bases unmatched. The CDR3 sequence is 14 residues long. CDR3 sequence reads: CASSLVAAGGEQYF. CDR3 in DNA: TGTGCCAGCAGCTTAGTGGCAGCGGGAGGCGAGCAGTACTTC.

This clone was counted once. The chain couples TRBV28 to TRBJ2-5; perhaps TRBD2 as D (6 bases). V lost 4 bases to trimming and J lost 2 bases, with 17 bases between them. The CDR3 sequence is 16 residues long. Germline V CDR1 and CDR2: MDHEN, SYDVKM. This CDR3 is CASSSRSTSVQETQYF. The CDR3, as DNA: TGTGCCAGCAGTTCCCGATCGACTAGTGTACAAGAGACCCAGTACTTC.

The chain uses TRBV9 and TRBJ2-1, with D tentatively TRBD2 (5 bases). Trimming cost V 4 bases and J 5 bases, with 19 bases left between them. This CDR3 spans 16 amino acids. The germline V gene encodes CDR1 SGDLS and CDR2 YYNGEE. The CDR3 coding sequence is TGTGCCAGCAGCACCCCCGGGAACCTCGGAGACAATGAGCAGTTCTTC. Translation gives CASSTPGNLGDNEQFF.

The gene calls are TRBV7-6 and TRBJ2-3; 10 bases match TRBD2. The CDR3 extends over 14 amino acids. Trimming at V came to 5 bases and at J to 4 bases, leaving 3 bases not matched to a gene. Germline CDR1 reads SGHVS; CDR2 reads FNYEAQ. In nucleotides, the CDR3 is TGTGCCAGCAGCCACCTAGCGGGGGCAGATACGCAGTATTTT. Its translation: CASSHLAGADTQYF.

The gene calls are TRBV7-6 and TRBJ2-2; D ambiguous. CDR1 is SGHVS and CDR2 is FNYEAQ in the germline V gene. The CDR3 extends over 12 amino acids. V lost 2 bases to trimming and J lost 5 bases, with 3 bases between them. The CDR3 coding sequence is TGTGCCAGCAGCTTACAGACCGGGGAGCTGTTTTTT. Its translation is CASSLQTGELFF. The whole variable domain, filled in from reference TRBV7-6 and TRBJ2-2, reads GAGVSQSPRYKVTKRGQDVALRCDPISGHVSLYWYRQALGQGPEFLTYFNYEAQQDKSGLPNDRFSAERPEGSISTLTIQRTEQRDSAMYRCASSLQTGELFFGEGSRLTVL.

This clone came up a few times. This chain links TRBV7-6 with TRBJ1-2; 7 nucleotides line up with TRBD1. V shed 5 bases and J 7 bases; nucleotides not matched to a gene: 7. The germline V gene encodes CDR1 SGHVS and CDR2 FNYEAQ. The CDR3 has 13 amino acids. CDR3 nucleotides: TGTGCCAGCAGCAAACAGGGGTTACGTGGCTACACCTTC. Translation gives CASSKQGLRGYTF.

The gene calls are TRBV5-4 and TRBJ1-1, with a tentative D call TRBD1 (5 bases). Germline values: CDR1 SGHNT, CDR2 YYREEE (reference sequence). The CDR3 has 16 amino acids. Trimming removed 4 bases at V and 1 base at J, with 17 bases between. The CDR3 nucleotides read TGTGCCAGCAGCGGGACGCGCGGGCCCGCGAACACTGAAGCTTTCTTT. Amino acid sequence: CASSGTRGPANTEAFF.

As regards this clone: The same CDR3 also results from other DNA sequences found in this sample. The chain has TRBV5-6 and TRBJ1-1; no clear D gene. Trimming shortened V by 0 bases and J by 3 bases, and 6 bases separated the two germline ends. CDR3 length: 13 amino acids. Germline CDR1 reads SGHDT; CDR2 reads YYEEEE. CDR3 coding DNA: TGTGCCAGCAGCTTGGGGACTTACACTGAAGCTTTCTTT. It yields the protein CASSLGTYTEAFF.

The chain carries TRBV6-5 and TRBJ2-5; D uncertain. The V gene's germline CDR1 is MNHEY and CDR2 SVGAGI. This CDR3 spans 13 amino acids. V gave up 0 bases and J gave up 5 bases, with 7 bases separating them. CDR3 sequence reads: CASSYSIAETQYF. The CDR3 DNA follows: TGTGCCAGCAGTTACTCGATTGCGGAGACCCAGTACTTC.

This chain uses TRBV10-3 with TRBJ2-1; tentative D call: TRBD2 (5 bases). Trimming stripped 2 bases from V and 0 bases from J, with 11 bases between. Germline V gives CDR1 ENHRY, CDR2 SYGVKD. The CDR3 loop spans 16 amino acids. DNA for the CDR3: TGTGCCATCAGTGAGCCGGGAACGAGCTCCTACAATGAGCAGTTCTTC. Amino acid sequence: CAISEPGTSSYNEQFF.

The V and J genes are TRBV4-1 and TRBJ1-2; D perhaps matches TRBD1 (5 bases). Trimming cost V 3 bases and J 5 bases, with 13 bases left between them. Germline V lookup: CDR1 MGHRA, CDR2 YSYEKL. This CDR3 has 14 amino acids. The CDR3 bases are TGCGCCAGCAGCCACATTGGGGGGGGATATGGCTACACCTTC. It codes for CASSHIGGGYGYTF.

The chain links TRBV28 to TRBJ2-7; 7 nucleotides match TRBD2. The germline V gene has CDR1 MDHEN and CDR2 SYDVKM. The J segment lost 0 bases and the V segment lost 5 bases, leaving 7 bases of the junction unmatched. The CDR3 is 15 residues long. CDR3 sequence (DNA): TGTGCCAGCAGTCTGGGGGAGGGACTCTCCTACGAGCAGTACTTC. Its translation is CASSLGEGLSYEQYF.

This rearrangement joins TRBV28 to TRBJ1-6; D gene uncertain. Germline CDR1 is MDHEN and CDR2 is SYDVKM. V shed 7 bases and J shed 4 bases, with 14 bases lying between them. The CDR3 extends over 15 amino acids. The CDR3 DNA follows: TGTGCCAGCACCCTCGAGGGATCTTATAATTCACCCCTCCACTTT. This encodes CASTLEGSYNSPLHF. Together with reference TRBV28 and TRBJ1-6, the CDR3 gives the full variable domain: DVKVTQSSRYLVKRTGEKVFLECVQDMDHENMFWYRQDPGLGLRLIYFSYDVKMKEKGDIPEGYSVSREKKERFSLILESASTNQTSMYLCASTLEGSYNSPLHFGNGTRLTVT.

V is TRBV11-2 and J is TRBJ2-7; maybe TRBD2 (7 bases). This CDR3 region has 14 residues. Trimming removed 5 bases from V and 2 bases from J, with 13 bases in between. The germline V gene encodes CDR1 SGHAT and CDR2 FQNNGV. The CDR3 reads CASSGGGGTYEQYF. In nucleotides, the CDR3 is TGTGCCAGCAGCGGGGGGGGCGGAACCTACGAGCAGTACTTC.

This clone has just one count. The chain has TRBV5-6 and TRBJ2-3; 10 bases are shared with TRBD2. V dropped 1 base and J dropped 4; count of bases not matched to a gene: 12. Germline CDR1 SGHDT, CDR2 YYEEEE. This CDR3 region has 18 residues. The DNA for the CDR3 is TGTGCCAGCAGCTTGACCGGCCGGGGACTAGCGTCGGCAGATACGCAGTATTTT. This sequence encodes CASSLTGRGLASADTQYF. Together with reference TRBV5-6 and TRBJ2-3, the CDR3 gives the full variable domain: DAGVTQSPTHLIKTRGQQVTLRCSPKSGHDTVSWYQQALGQGPQFIFQYYEEEERQRGNFPDRFSGHQFPNYSSELNVNALLLGDSALYLCASSLTGRGLASADTQYFGPGTRLTVL.

The rearrangement joins TRBV6-6 to TRBJ2-1; no clear D gene. The CDR3 loop spans 13 amino acids. Germline V CDR1 and CDR2: MNHNY, SVGAGI (reference sequence). V lost 3 bases and J 6 bases, leaving 9 bases between the germline ends. DNA of the CDR3: TGTGCCAGCAGTTATCCCGGTTCCAATGAGCAGTTCTTC. Translated, it gives CASSYPGSNEQFF.

The chain joins TRBV12-5 to TRBJ2-7, with TRBD1 matching 7 bases. Losses at the gene ends were 3 bases for V and 2 bases for J; bases not matched to a gene: 10. The CDR3 contains 16 residues. The germline V gene has CDR1 LGHNT and CDR2 FRNRAP. The CDR3 nucleotides read TGTGCTAGTGGTTTTCCCCCCGGGACAGAACCCTACGAGCAGTACTTC. This translates into CASGFPPGTEPYEQYF.

CDR3 residues: CASSLAIRGSSNQPQHF. The CDR3 DNA is TGTGCCAGCAGCTTAGCTATTCGAGGGTCTAGCAATCAGCCCCAGCATTTT. The V gene is TRBV7-2, the J gene TRBJ1-5, with D unresolved. This CDR3 is built from 17 residues. V was cut by 0 bases and J by 0 bases, with 12 bases left in between. The germline gives CDR1 SGHTA, CDR2 FQGNSA.

CDR3 protein: CASSAILAGDLYNEQFF. CDR3 sequence (DNA): TGTGCCAGCAGCGCAATACTAGCGGGGGATCTCTACAATGAGCAGTTCTTC. V usage is TRBV27 and J usage is TRBJ2-1; TRBD2 agrees at 11 bases. The CDR3 sequence is 17 residues long. Trimming at V came to 6 bases and at J to 3 bases, leaving 10 bases not matched to a gene. Germline V gives CDR1 MNHEY, CDR2 SMNVEV (reference sequence).

The chain combines TRBV19 with TRBJ1-5; the D is unclear. With 7 bases removed from V and 4 bases from J, the gap between germline ends came to 14 bases. The CDR3 is 14 amino acids. The V gene's germline CDR1 is LNHDA and CDR2 SQIVND (reference sequence). CDR3 in amino acids: CASKDTTGNQPQHF. Here the CDR3 DNA reads TGTGCCAGTAAAGACACTACGGGGAATCAGCCCCAGCATTTT.

The J gene is TRBJ1-6, the V gene TRBV15; D gene uncertain. The germline V gene encodes CDR1 LNHNV and CDR2 YYDKDF (reference sequence). The V end was cut by 5 bases, the J end by 2 bases, with 13 bases between. The CDR3 has 16 amino acids. CDR3 DNA: TGTGCCACCAGCGGAGGAGGACTCCCCTATAATTCACCCCTCCACTTT. This encodes CATSGGGLPYNSPLHF.

The CDR3 here is CASSPTRGLDEQYF. CDR3 nucleotides: TGCGCCAGCAGCCCCACCAGGGGCTTGGACGAGCAGTACTTC. The chain joins TRBV4-1 to TRBJ2-7, with D perhaps matching TRBD1 (6 bases). The CDR3 is 14 amino acids. The V end was cut by 4 bases, the J end by 5 bases, with 15 bases between. Germline lookup yields CDR1 MGHRA and CDR2 YSYEKL.

This chain links TRBV9 with TRBJ2-3; 7 positions match TRBD2. V was clipped by 1 base and J by 1 base; unmatched bases: 6. This CDR3 spans 16 amino acids. The germline gives CDR1 SGDLS, CDR2 YYNGEE. The DNA of the CDR3 is TGTGCCAGCAGCGTAATTGAGGCGGGGGGCACAGATACGCAGTATTTT. This sequence encodes CASSVIEAGGTDTQYF.

This clone was found a few times. The CDR3 is CATSNKDRAGKLFF. As DNA, the CDR3 is TGTGCCACCAGCAATAAGGACAGGGCGGGAAAACTGTTTTTT. The J gene is TRBJ1-4, the V gene TRBV15; 8 nucleotides align to TRBD1. Germline trimming cut 4 bases from V and 10 bases from J; bases unmatched to any gene: 8. CDR3 length equals 14 residues. Germline CDR1 LNHNV, CDR2 YYDKDF (reference sequence).

The genes are TRBV2 and TRBJ1-2; D is unclear. CDR3 length equals 14 residues. Germline V gene data show CDR1 as SNHLY and CDR2 as FYNNEI. V gave up 1 base and J gave up 0 bases, with 6 bases separating them. The CDR3 loop reads CASSEDSTNYGYTF. In DNA, the CDR3 is TGTGCCAGCAGTGAAGACAGTACTAACTATGGCTACACCTTC.

The gene calls are TRBV5-6 and TRBJ2-3; TRBD2 aligns across 7 bases. CDR1 and CDR2 from the germline V gene are SGHDT and YYEEEE. V lost 3 bases and J lost 2; bases outside the gene matches: 6. The CDR3 length is 15 residues. CDR3 nucleotides: TGTGCCAGCAGCTCGATGGGAGGGCTCACAGATACGCAGTATTTT. It is translated as CASSSMGGLTDTQYF.

V is TRBV4-1 and J is TRBJ2-5; 8 positions agree with TRBD1. Matching the DNA end better, TRBJ2-7 makes the J call doubtful. Germline CDR1 MGHRA, CDR2 YSYEKL. The CDR3 is 14 amino acids. In DNA form, the CDR3 reads TGCGCCAGCAGCCCCTGGGACAGGAGCTACGAGCAGTACTTC. It codes for CASSPWDRSYEQYF.

The rearrangement uses TRBV5-4 and TRBJ1-5; 8 bases align to TRBD1. After removal of 2 bases from V and 0 bases from J, the junction contained 13 bases not matched to a gene. The CDR3 loop spans 19 amino acids. Germline V gene data show CDR1 as SGHNT and CDR2 as YYREEE (reference sequence). CDR3 sequence: CASSLQGETGAYSNQPQHF. Here the CDR3 DNA reads TGTGCCAGCAGCTTACAGGGGGAAACGGGGGCTTATAGCAATCAGCCCCAGCATTTT.

The chain combines TRBV6-5 with TRBJ2-7; 7 bases are a match to TRBD1. Trimming cost V 8 bases and J 3 bases; bases outside gene matches: 13. Germline CDR1 is MNHEY and CDR2 is SVGAGI. The CDR3 runs to 15 residues. In nucleotides, the CDR3 is TGTGCCAGCTCGAATAGACAGGGACCCGACTACGAGCAGTACTTC. The encoded protein is CASSNRQGPDYEQYF.